This T cell receptor (beta chain) was recorded in a study of T cells in Graves' hyperthyroidism and ophthalmopathy. Diagnoses were made from clinical symptoms, serum measures (thyroxine and TRAb), thyroid ultrasound and orbital computed tomography. A few counts support this clonotype. Regions amplified from RNA transcripts were the TCR beta CDR3 regions. First-round RT-PCR with HTBI primers amplified the TCR CDR3 region. Each CDR3 protein is one row after TCRdb ran MiXCR on the multiplex PCR reads. The table shows 600,000 to 800,000 distinct CDR3 sequences, with approximately 40% occurring only once. The source material was blood. The clonotype was recovered from a woman aged 40-49 years with Graves' hyperthyroidism.

The CDR3 here is CASSYRLRDEQYF. CDR3 bases: TGTGCCAGCAGTTACCGCCTTAGGGACGAGCAGTACTTC. The chain joins TRBV6-5 to TRBJ2-7; D unresolved. CDR1 is MNHEY, CDR2 SVGAGI, per germline. The CDR3 spans 13 residues. Trimming stripped 2 bases from V and 5 bases from J, with 10 bases between.